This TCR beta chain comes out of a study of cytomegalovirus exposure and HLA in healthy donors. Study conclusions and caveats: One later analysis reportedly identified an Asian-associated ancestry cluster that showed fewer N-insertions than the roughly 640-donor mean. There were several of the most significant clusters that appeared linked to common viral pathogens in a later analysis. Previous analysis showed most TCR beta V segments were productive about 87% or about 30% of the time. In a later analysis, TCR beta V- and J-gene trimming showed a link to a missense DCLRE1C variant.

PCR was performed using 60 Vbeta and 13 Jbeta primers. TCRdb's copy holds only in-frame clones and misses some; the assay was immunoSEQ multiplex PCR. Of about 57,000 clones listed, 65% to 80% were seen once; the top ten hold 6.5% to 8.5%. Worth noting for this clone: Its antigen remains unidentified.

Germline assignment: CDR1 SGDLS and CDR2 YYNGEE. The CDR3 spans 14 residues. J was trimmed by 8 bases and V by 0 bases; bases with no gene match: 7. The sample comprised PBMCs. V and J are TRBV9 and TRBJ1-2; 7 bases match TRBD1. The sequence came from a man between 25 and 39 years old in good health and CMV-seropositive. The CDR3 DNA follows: TGTGCCAGCAGCGTAGATCACAGGGGTAACGGCTACACCTTC. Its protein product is CASSVDHRGNGYTF.